Only one count was recorded for the clone carrying this T cell receptor (beta chain). What it binds is not known. Germline V CDR1 and CDR2: GTSNPN, SVGIG (reference sequence). The CDR3 contains 12 residues. V gave up 5 bases and J gave up 9 bases, with 16 bases separating them. This sample was included in a study of cytomegalovirus exposure and HLA in healthy donors. The study, taken as a whole, reports: TCR beta chains numbering some 160 were designated cytomegalovirus-associated. About 87% or about 30% of the time was how often most TCR beta V segments were productive, according to an earlier analysis.

PCR was performed using 60 Vbeta and 13 Jbeta primers. Produced via immunoSEQ multiplex PCR; TCRdb's table is partial and in-frame only. Here the sample spans about 150,000 clones, roughly 77% being singletons. This chain connects TRBV30 to TRBJ1-2; no clear D gene. Sequenced sample: PBMCs. This sequence was found in a man younger than 40 in good health and CMV-seropositive. The CDR3 nucleotides read TGTGCCTGGGTAGAGTACGGTTATCGCTACACCTTC. It translates to CAWVEYGYRYTF.